A single sample gave rise to the 21 T cell receptor beta chains below, sequenced in a study of T cell responses to AZD1222 COVID-19 vaccine. TCRdb's table, derived via immunoSEQ multiplex PCR, lists solely in-frame clones and lacks some. The sample consists of some 97,000 clones, around 90% of them appearing once. This specimen consisted of peripheral blood, obtained on day 0 of AZD1222 vaccination. The receptors derive from an adult in good health.

The CDR3 is CASSGGQTQETQYF. CDR3 nucleotide sequence: TGCGCCAGCAGTGGGGGACAGACCCAAGAGACCCAGTACTTC. The chain recombines TRBV10-1 with TRBJ2-5, with 7 positions matching TRBD1. The CDR3 consists of 14 residues. V dropped 4 bases and J dropped 1; count of bases not matched to a gene: 3. The V gene's germline CDR1 is WNHNN and CDR2 SYGVQD (reference sequence).

The V gene is TRBV9, the J gene TRBJ1-2, with D uncertain. V lost 0 bases, J lost 8 bases, and 11 bases lay in between. The germline V gene encodes CDR1 SGDLS and CDR2 YYNGEE. This CDR3 region has 13 residues. CDR3 sequence: CASSVDAGGGYTF. The CDR3 DNA follows: TGTGCCAGCAGCGTAGACGCAGGAGGGGGCTACACCTTC.

The chain employs TRBV5-3 and TRBJ1-4, with a weak D call TRBD1 (5 bases). TRBV5-3 is an ORF for which the function is uncertain. Deletions cut 2 bases from V and 5 bases from J, with 16 bases between. This CDR3 comprises 16 residues. CDR3 DNA sequence: TGTGCCAGAAGCTTATCACCGGGACCCGAAAATGAAAAACTGTTTTTT. Translated: CARSLSPGPENEKLFF.

The chain recombines TRBV2 with TRBJ2-1; no firm D call. The V and J ends lost 5 bases and 10 bases respectively, with 9 bases between them. This CDR3 comprises 11 residues. Per germline, CDR1 SNHLY and CDR2 FYNNEI. As DNA, the CDR3 is TGTGCCAGCAGTCCCCGACCCGAGCAGTTCTTC. Translating it yields CASSPRPEQFF.

The chain couples TRBV28 to TRBJ1-4; TRBD1 aligns across 8 bases. The CDR3 sequence is 13 residues long. The V gene end was trimmed by 9 bases and the J gene end by 7 bases; junction bases not matched to a gene: 7. Germline CDR1 is MDHEN and CDR2 is SYDVKM. The CDR3 here is CASGQGWGEKLFF. The CDR3 nucleotides read TGTGCCAGTGGACAGGGATGGGGTGAAAAACTGTTTTTT.

The V call is TRBV6-2 or TRBV6-3, the J call TRBJ1-5; 8 positions match TRBD1. The CDR3 runs 15 residues. The V segment lost 1 base and the J segment 7 bases; nucleotides outside the gene matches: 6. Germline loops: CDR1 MNHEY, CDR2 SVGEGT. The DNA for the CDR3 is TGTGCCAGCAGTTACTTCAGGGGGCCGGAACAGCCCCAGCATTTT. Translation: CASSYFRGPEQPQHF.

This chain connects TRBV29-1 to TRBJ1-3; D is unclear. The V gene lost 4 bases and the J gene lost 0 bases, with 7 bases spanning the gap. Germline-derived CDR1 and CDR2 are SQVTM and ANQGSEA. CDR3 length: 13 amino acids. CDR3 DNA sequence: TGCAGCGTTGCTGTAGGCTCTGGAAACACCATATATTTT. This translates into CSVAVGSGNTIYF.

The rearrangement links TRBV9 to TRBJ2-2; 15 bases map to TRBD2. The CDR3 length is 18 residues. J lost 2 bases, V lost 0 bases, and 2 bases had no gene match. CDR1 SGDLS and CDR2 YYNGEE come from the germline V gene. CDR3 nucleotides: TGTGCCAGCAGCGTAGGGACTAGCGGGAGGGTCAACACCGGGGAGCTGTTTTTT. Translating it yields CASSVGTSGRVNTGELFF. The complete variable domain, with remaining parts taken from reference TRBV9 and TRBJ2-2, reads DSGVTQTPKHLITATGQRVTLRCSPRSGDLSVYWYQQSLDQGLQFLIQYYNGEERAKGNILERFSAQQFPDLHSELNLSSLELGDSALYFCASSVGTSGRVNTGELFFGEGSRLTVL.

The V call is TRBV2, the J call TRBJ1-5; no firm D call. V gave up 6 bases and J gave up 3 bases, with 15 bases separating them. CDR3 size: 15 residues. Germline values: CDR1 SNHLY, CDR2 FYNNEI. CDR3 nucleotides: TGTGCCAGCAGGAAAGGGATGACTTACAATCAGCCCCAGCATTTT. This codes for CASRKGMTYNQPQHF. The variable domain in full, with the rest retrieved from reference TRBV2 and TRBJ1-5, is EPEVTQTPSHQVTQMGQEVILRCVPISNHLYFYWYRQILGQKVEFLVSFYNNEISEKSEIFDDQFSVERPDGSNFTLKIRSTKLEDSAMYFCASRKGMTYNQPQHFGDGTRLSIL.

This chain uses TRBV5-1 with TRBJ1-3; no clear D. This CDR3 has 17 amino acids. The ends were cut back, 4 bases at V and 0 bases at J, with 17 bases in the middle. The germline gives CDR1 SGHRS, CDR2 YFSETQ. As DNA, the CDR3 is TGCGCCAGCAGCCCGTGGACTGACACCTCCTCTGGAAACACCATATATTTT. Encoded protein: CASSPWTDTSSGNTIYF.

The chain couples TRBV12-3 or TRBV12-4 to TRBJ1-5; D ambiguous. The ends were cut back, 4 bases at V and 12 bases at J, with 13 bases in the middle. The CDR3 length is 12 residues. CDR3 sequence reads: CASSSGLSIQHF. The CDR3 DNA reads TGTGCCAGCAGTTCAGGACTCTCGATCCAGCATTTT.

This clone was seen only a few times. The chain employs TRBV7-2 and TRBJ1-1, with TRBD1 matching 7 bases. Germline CDR1 SGHTA, CDR2 FQGNSA. V trimming: 1 base; J trimming: 3 bases; junction bases outside the gene matches: 5. The CDR3 length is 15 residues. CDR3 bases: TGTGCCAGCAGCTTAGGGGGAAGGGGGCACACTGAAGCTTTCTTT. Protein sequence: CASSLGGRGHTEAFF.

V is TRBV10-3 and J is TRBJ1-4, with D tentatively TRBD1 (5 bases). The CDR3 length is 16 residues. V dropped 2 bases and J dropped 7 bases, with 17 bases sitting between them. CDR1 and CDR2 (germline): ENHRY, SYGVKD. CDR3 coding DNA: TGTGCCATCAGTGAGGTGGGGGGAGGCGTCGGTGAAAAACTGTTTTTT. Protein sequence: CAISEVGGGVGEKLFF.

The chain joins TRBV18 to TRBJ1-1, with TRBD1 identical over 7 bases. With 5 bases clipped from V and 0 bases from J, the junction kept 9 bases outside the gene matches. Germline-derived CDR1 and CDR2 are KGHSH and LQKENI. CDR3 length equals 16 residues. For the CDR3, the DNA is TGTGCCAGCTCAACGGACAGGCTACTGATGAACACTGAAGCTTTCTTT. Residues: CASSTDRLLMNTEAFF. Full variable domain (outside the CDR3, taken from reference TRBV18 and TRBJ1-1): NAGVMQNPRHLVRRRGQEARLRCSPMKGHSHVYWYRQLPEEGLKFMVYLQKENIIDESGMPKERFSAEFPKEGPSILRIQQVVRGDSAAYFCASSTDRLLMNTEAFFGQGTRLTVV.

DNA for the CDR3: TGTGCCAGCAGTTACTCCTCCGGGGGAGCGGGGGAACGCCCCGCAGATACGCAGTATTTT. Translating it yields CASSYSSGGAGERPADTQYF. This chain joins TRBV6-2 or TRBV6-3 and TRBJ2-3; 8 bases align to TRBD2. This CDR3 has 20 residues. Germline V gene sequence: CDR1 MNHEY, CDR2 SVGEGT. V dropped 0 bases and J dropped 4; count of bases not matched to a gene: 18.

This clone was counted a single time. V is TRBV28 and J is TRBJ1-2, with D uncertain. This CDR3 comprises 13 residues. V dropped 10 bases and J dropped 5 bases, with 17 bases sitting between them. Germline-derived CDR1 and CDR2 are MDHEN and SYDVKM. Here the CDR3 reads CATSPRTFYGYTF. The CDR3 nucleotides are TGTGCCACCTCCCCCCGCACCTTTTATGGCTACACCTTC.

The gene calls are TRBV12-3 or TRBV12-4 and TRBJ1-2, with TRBD1 matching over 11 bases. J was trimmed by 6 bases and V by 7 bases; bases with no gene match: 4. The CDR3 is 13 amino acids. The CDR3 loop reads CASTWGQGDGYTF. As DNA, the CDR3 is TGTGCCAGCACTTGGGGACAGGGGGATGGCTACACCTTC.

The chain is built from TRBV21-1 and TRBJ2-3; no DNA check was done on the table's D call, TRBD2. TRBV21-1 is listed as a pseudogene. The CDR3 spans 14 residues. The CDR3 protein is CASSKDGAGDTQYF. The CDR3 DNA reads TGTGCCAGCAGCAAAGATGGAGCGGGAGATACGCAGTATTTT.

The chain recombines TRBV5-8 with TRBJ1-1; possibly TRBD1 for D (5 bases). Trimming left V 0 bases short and J 1 base short, with 10 bases between. The CDR3 runs to 15 residues. CDR1 and CDR2 (germline): SGHTS, YDEGEE. CDR3 DNA: TGTGCCAGCAGCTTGGATGGGACGGGGAACACTGAAGCTTTCTTT. It specifies CASSLDGTGNTEAFF.

The genes are TRBV18 and TRBJ1-6, with unresolved D. Germline V gene lookup returns CDR1 KGHSH and CDR2 LQKENI. The CDR3 totals 15 residues. V was trimmed by 3 bases and J by 5 bases, leaving 11 bases between them. CDR3 nucleotide sequence: TGTGCCAGCTCACCCGGCGTAGTTGATAATTCACCCCTCCACTTT. It codes for CASSPGVVDNSPLHF. The complete variable domain, with remaining parts taken from reference TRBV18 and TRBJ1-6, reads NAGVMQNPRHLVRRRGQEARLRCSPMKGHSHVYWYRQLPEEGLKFMVYLQKENIIDESGMPKERFSAEFPKEGPSILRIQQVVRGDSAAYFCASSPGVVDNSPLHFGNGTRLTVT.

This sequence joins TRBV5-1 and TRBJ1-4; D not certain. The CDR3 consists of 14 residues. The germline V gene encodes CDR1 SGHRS and CDR2 YFSETQ. V lost 7 bases to trimming and J lost 0 bases, with 10 bases between them. The CDR3 coding sequence is TGCGCCAGCCGAATAGAGGCAACTAATGAAAAACTGTTTTTT. Its translation: CASRIEATNEKLFF.